Here is one TCR beta chain with its context. No cognate antigen has been identified for it. No much larger clonotype is one base removed from it; base qualities were not supplied. Its CDR3 holds 11 amino acids, cysteine through phenylalanine. Left in the record is the CDR3 DNA by itself, 33 bases read in frame from the first base. Trimming removed 2 bases from V and 5 bases from J, leaving 7 bases between the germline ends. CDR1 and CDR2 are drawn from the germline V gene: SQVTM, ANQGSEA. The sample belongs to a study of identical twins listed by TCRdb under 2016. Study-wide context: The study deep-sequenced TCR alpha and beta repertoires from monozygotic twins, unrelated adults of various ages and cord blood to test whether fetal clonotypes persist. To rule out contamination, replicate twin experiments were performed at different times with different library preparation protocols. Overall study results and their limits: Out-of-frame TCR alpha sequences shared between twins showed an excess of low generation-probability sequences compared with coincidental sharing between unrelated individuals. Invariant T cells such as MAIT and iNKT could partly confound zero-insertion analyses, although diverse VJ usage argued against such confounding for most clonotypes. Abundant cord blood beta clonotypes carried fewer insertions; young adult naive repertoires showed a weaker similar trend, while memory repertoires showed none. A weaker excess of twin sharing was found in beta out-of-frame sequences because the signal-to-noise ratio was lowered by fewer shared sequences. Because the same donors could not be followed over many years, the conclusions relied on cross-sectional statistical analysis. In monozygotic twins, recombination models systematically underestimated out-of-frame TCR alpha sharing, but the models matched the sharing seen between unrelated individuals.

All donors were healthy Caucasians. The twin cohort comprised three pairs of female monozygotic twins, all aged about 18 to 29 years. RNA for TCR libraries was isolated from peripheral blood mononuclear cells. The library was built by means of 5' RACE. Instrument used: Illumina HiSeq 2000. A universal primer binding site was added through template switching, and the final cDNA carried a unique molecular identifier so that TCR cDNA molecules could be counted accurately. Specific primers in the conserved constant-segment region were used to synthesize first-strand cDNA for the TCR alpha and beta chains. To control for contamination, each cDNA library was double barcoded with a SMART-Mk sample barcode plus Illumina barcodes. TruSeq adapter sequences, together with Illumina sample barcodes, were added in two successive PCR steps. The TCR alpha and beta cDNA libraries were sequenced on the Illumina HiSeq platform using custom primers. Per the source publication's procedure: MiGEC processed the raw reads to extract unique molecular identifiers, while MiXCR was used to determine the CDR3 positions. For each individual, recombination models were inferred using an EM algorithm with the repgenHMM and IGoR tools. The tcR package in R was used for shared clonotype analysis, with sharing normalized by the product of cloneset sizes. To study raw recombination free of thymic and clonal selection effects, out-of-frame nonproductive sequences were analyzed. In-frame beta chains were kept once TCRdb had trimmed the public reads at Q25 with fastp and called clones with MiXCR. CDR3 protein duplicates are merged, each entry listing the most common genes and DNA. The V and J calls and clone size are TCRdb's, not the authors'. This sample holds some 690,000 distinct CDR3 sequences; 21% were observed only once. About 4.5% of the sample is taken by the ten largest.

These records were also assigned to another study, of T cells expressing NK-cell markers. In that second paper, the authors write: TCR beta-chain repertoires were profiled in sorted CD3+CD56+NKG2C+, CD3+CD56+NKG2C- and CD3+CD56-NKG2C+ T-cell subsets from several donors. Among the eight sequenced donors, seven were HCMV-seropositive and one was HCMV-seronegative. To restrict sorting to alphabetaTCR-expressing T cells, an anti-gammadeltaTCR antibody was added in several experiments. For several donors, the dominant CD3+CD56+NKG2C+ clonotypes were among the top 10 CD8+ clonotypes and accounted for roughly 1.0-7.5% of CD8+ T cells. Those dominant clonotypes were again the most abundant among CD3+CD56-NKG2C+ cells in a handful of donors, at about 28.3-65%. It remained unclear whether the expanded NKG2C-expressing T cell clones were specific for HCMV antigens. All eight donors whose samples were sequenced were randomly selected healthy volunteers, three of them men and five women. HCMV serostatus was determined by detecting HCMV-specific IgG in serum with a commercial ELISA kit. For a handful of donors, unsorted PBMC were also used to sequence bulk peripheral blood T-cell repertoires. MIGEC was used to demultiplex reads and group the reads by UMI, and MiTCR was used to assemble and quantify clonotypes. Only TCR cDNA sequences supported by at least two reads were kept to exclude erroneous sequences. The tcR package was used for downstream repertoire analysis, and clonotypes were matched across fractions by CDR3 nucleotide sequence plus V segment. VDJmatch was used to annotate antigen specificity against VDJdb, with one amino acid substitution in CDR3 allowed.

The rearranged segments are TRBV29-1 and TRBJ2-7; the D gene is unclear. The TCR was taken from a woman aged 18-30 years in good health. The source material was PBMCs. The CDR3 protein is CSVELGHEQYF. The DNA is TGCAGCGTTGAATTGGGCCACGAGCAGTACTTC.